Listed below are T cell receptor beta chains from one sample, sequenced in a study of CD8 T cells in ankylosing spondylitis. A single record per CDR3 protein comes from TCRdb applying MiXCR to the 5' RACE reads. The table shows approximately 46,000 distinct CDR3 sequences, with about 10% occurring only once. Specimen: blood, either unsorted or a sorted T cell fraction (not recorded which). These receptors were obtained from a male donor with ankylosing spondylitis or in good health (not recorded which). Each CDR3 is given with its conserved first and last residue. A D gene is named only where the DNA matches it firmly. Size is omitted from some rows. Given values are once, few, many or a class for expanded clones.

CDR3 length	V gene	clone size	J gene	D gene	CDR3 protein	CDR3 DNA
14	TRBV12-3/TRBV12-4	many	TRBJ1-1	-	CAVRDDPFDTEAFF	TGTGCCGTCCGGGACGATCCCTTTGACACTGAAGCTTTCTTT
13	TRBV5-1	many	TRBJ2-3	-	CASSSGVADTQYF	TGCGCCAGCAGCTCTGGGGTGGCAGATACGCAGTATTTT
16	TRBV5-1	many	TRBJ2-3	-	CASSLGGTHTTDTQYF	TGCGCCAGCAGCTTGGGTGGGACACATACCACAGATACGCAGTATTTT
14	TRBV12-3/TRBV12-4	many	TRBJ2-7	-	CASSSDGAYEEQYF	TGTGCCAGCAGTTCGGACGGAGCCTACGAGGAGCAGTACTTC
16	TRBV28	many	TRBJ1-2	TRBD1	CASSPPGDRVNYGYTF	TGTGCCAGCAGTCCCCCGGGCGACAGGGTCAACTATGGCTACACCTTC
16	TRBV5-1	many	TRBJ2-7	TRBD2	CASSPQWTSGSGEQYF	TGCGCCAGCAGCCCCCAATGGACTAGCGGCTCGGGAGAGCAGTACTTC
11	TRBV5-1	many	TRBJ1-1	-	CASSLGQAAFF	TGCGCCAGCAGCTTGGGACAGGCGGCTTTCTTT
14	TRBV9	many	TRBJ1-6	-	CASSVPDSGSPLHF	TGTGCCAGCAGCGTTCCTGATTCAGGTTCACCCCTCCACTTT
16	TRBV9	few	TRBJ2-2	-	CASTITSAGNTGELFF	TGTGCCAGCACAATAACCTCGGCGGGGAACACCGGGGAGCTGTTTTTT
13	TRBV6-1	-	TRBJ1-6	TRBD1	CASSQDRADLLHF	TGTGCCAGCAGTCAGGACAGGGCGGATCTCCTCCACTTT
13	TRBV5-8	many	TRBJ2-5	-	CASSLTHEETQYF	TGTGCCAGCAGCTTGACCCACGAAGAGACCCAGTACTTC
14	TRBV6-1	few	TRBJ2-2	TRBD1	CASSGQGDTGELFF	TGTGCCAGCAGTGGACAGGGGGACACCGGGGAGCTGTTTTTT
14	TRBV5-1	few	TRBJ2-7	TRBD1	CASSSDRGAYEQYF	TGCGCCAGCAGCTCCGACAGGGGGGCCTACGAGCAGTACTTC
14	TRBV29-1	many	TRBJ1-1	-	CSVSPTRGGAGAFF	TGCAGCGTTTCCCCTACGAGGGGGGGGGCTGGAGCTTTCTTT
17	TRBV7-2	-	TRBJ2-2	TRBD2	CASTGTSGGPNTGELFF	TGTGCCAGCACCGGGACTAGCGGGGGGCCCAACACCGGGGAGCTGTTTTTT
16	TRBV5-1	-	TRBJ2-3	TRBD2	CASSLEASGGTDTQYF	TGCGCCAGCAGCTTGGAGGCTAGCGGGGGAACAGATACGCAGTATTTT
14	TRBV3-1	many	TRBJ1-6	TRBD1	CASSSPDRVSPLHF	TGTGCCAGCAGCTCCCCGGACAGGGTCTCACCCCTCCACTTT
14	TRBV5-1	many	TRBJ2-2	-	CASSWGINTGELFF	TGCGCCAGCAGCTGGGGAATTAACACCGGGGAGCTGTTTTTT
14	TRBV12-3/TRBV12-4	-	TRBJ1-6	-	CASSLSVGYSPLHF	TGTGCCAGCAGTTTAAGTGTTGGGTATTCACCCCTCCACTTT
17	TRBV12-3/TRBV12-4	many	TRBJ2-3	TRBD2	CASSLATSGAGGDTQYF	TGTGCCAGCAGTTTAGCCACTAGCGGGGCCGGCGGGGATACGCAGTATTTT
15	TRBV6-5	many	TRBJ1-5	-	CASSLDSYSNQPQHF	TGTGCCAGCAGTTTGGACAGTTATAGCAATCAGCCCCAGCATTTT
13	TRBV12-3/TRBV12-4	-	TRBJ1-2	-	CASSLLADRGYTF	TGTGCCAGCAGTTTACTGGCAGATAGGGGCTACACCTTC
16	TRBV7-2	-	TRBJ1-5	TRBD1	CASSARTGNGNQPQHF	TGTGCCAGCAGCGCCCGGACAGGGAACGGCAATCAGCCCCAGCATTTT
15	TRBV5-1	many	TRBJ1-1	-	CASSLVTGTNTEAFF	TGCGCCAGCAGCTTGGTTACAGGAACGAACACTGAAGCTTTCTTT
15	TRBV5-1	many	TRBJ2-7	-	CASSLPSFSSYEQYF	TGCGCCAGCAGCTTACCGAGTTTTTCCTCCTACGAGCAGTACTTC
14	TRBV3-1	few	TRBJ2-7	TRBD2	CASSQVSAGVEQYF	TGTGCCAGCAGCCAAGTTTCAGCGGGGGTTGAGCAGTACTTC
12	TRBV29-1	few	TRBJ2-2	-	CSAMSGSGELFF	TGCAGCGCGATGTCGGGCTCCGGGGAGCTGTTTTTT
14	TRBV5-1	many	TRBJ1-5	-	CASSLGGRDQPQHF	TGCGCCAGCTCCCTTGGGGGGAGAGATCAGCCCCAGCATTTT
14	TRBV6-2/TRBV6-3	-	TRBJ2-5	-	CASSILGTQETQYF	TGTGCCAGCAGTATCCTTGGGACTCAAGAGACCCAGTACTTC
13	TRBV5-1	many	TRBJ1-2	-	CASSLGDNYGYTF	TGCGCCAGCAGCTTGGGAGATAACTATGGCTACACCTTC
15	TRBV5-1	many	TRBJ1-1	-	CASSLTPGGNTEAFF	TGCGCCAGCAGCCTAACCCCCGGGGGCAACACTGAAGCTTTCTTT
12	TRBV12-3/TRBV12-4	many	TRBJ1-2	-	CASSRRTMGYTF	TGTGCCAGCAGCCGCAGAACTATGGGATACACCTTC
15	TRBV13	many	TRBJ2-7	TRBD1	CASSLGQGVSYEQYF	TGTGCCAGCAGCTTAGGACAGGGGGTCTCCTACGAGCAGTACTTC
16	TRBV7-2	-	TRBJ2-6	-	CASSLALHSGANVLTF	TGTGCCAGCAGCTTAGCGCTGCACTCTGGGGCCAACGTCCTGACTTTC
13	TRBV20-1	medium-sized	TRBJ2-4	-	CSASWGVQNIQYF	TGCAGTGCTAGCTGGGGGGTTCAAAACATTCAGTACTTC
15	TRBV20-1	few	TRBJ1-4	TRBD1	CSARDQDRFGEKLFF	TGCAGTGCTAGAGACCAGGACAGGTTCGGTGAAAAACTGTTTTTT